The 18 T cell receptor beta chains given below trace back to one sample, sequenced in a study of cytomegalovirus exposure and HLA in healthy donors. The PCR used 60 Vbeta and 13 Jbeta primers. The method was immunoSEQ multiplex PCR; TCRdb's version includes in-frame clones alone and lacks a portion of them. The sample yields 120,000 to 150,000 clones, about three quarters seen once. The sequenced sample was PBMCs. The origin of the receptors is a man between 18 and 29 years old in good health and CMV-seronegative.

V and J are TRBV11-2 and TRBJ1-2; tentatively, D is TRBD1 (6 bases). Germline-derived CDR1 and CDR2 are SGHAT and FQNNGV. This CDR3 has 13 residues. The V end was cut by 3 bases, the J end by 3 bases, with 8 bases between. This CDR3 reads CASSLNRDYGYTF. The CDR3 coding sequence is TGTGCCAGCAGCTTGAACAGGGACTATGGCTACACCTTC.

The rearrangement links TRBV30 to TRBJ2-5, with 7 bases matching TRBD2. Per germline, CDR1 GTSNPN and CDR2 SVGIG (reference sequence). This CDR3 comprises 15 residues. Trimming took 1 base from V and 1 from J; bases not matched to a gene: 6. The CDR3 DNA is TGTGCCTGGAGTGCCACTAGCGTTCTCCAAGAGACCCAGTACTTC. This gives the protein CAWSATSVLQETQYF.

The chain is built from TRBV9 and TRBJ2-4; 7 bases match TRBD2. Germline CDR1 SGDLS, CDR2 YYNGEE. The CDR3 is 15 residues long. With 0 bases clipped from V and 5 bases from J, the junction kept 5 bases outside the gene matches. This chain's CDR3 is CASSVVAGAENIQYF. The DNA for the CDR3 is TGTGCCAGCAGCGTAGTTGCGGGAGCGGAAAACATTCAGTACTTC.

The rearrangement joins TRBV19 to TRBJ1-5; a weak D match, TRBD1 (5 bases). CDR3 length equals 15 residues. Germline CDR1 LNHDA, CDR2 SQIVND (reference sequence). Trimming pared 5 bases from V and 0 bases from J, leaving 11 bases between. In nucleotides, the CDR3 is TGTGCCAGTAGTCCTGACAGCTATAGCAATCAGCCCCAGCATTTT. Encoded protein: CASSPDSYSNQPQHF.

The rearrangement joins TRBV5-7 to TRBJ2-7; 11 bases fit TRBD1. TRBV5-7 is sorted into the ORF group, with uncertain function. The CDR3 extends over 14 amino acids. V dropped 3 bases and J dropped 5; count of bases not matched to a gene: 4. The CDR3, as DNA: TGTGCCAGCAGCTGGGGACAGGGGGAACACGAGCAGTACTTC. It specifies CASSWGQGEHEQYF.

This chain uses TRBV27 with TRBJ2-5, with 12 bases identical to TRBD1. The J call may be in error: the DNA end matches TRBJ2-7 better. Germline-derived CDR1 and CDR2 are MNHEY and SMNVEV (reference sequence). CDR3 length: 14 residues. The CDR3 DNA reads TGTGCCAGCAGTCTGGGACAGGGGGCTTACGAGCAGTACTTC. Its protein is CASSLGQGAYEQYF.

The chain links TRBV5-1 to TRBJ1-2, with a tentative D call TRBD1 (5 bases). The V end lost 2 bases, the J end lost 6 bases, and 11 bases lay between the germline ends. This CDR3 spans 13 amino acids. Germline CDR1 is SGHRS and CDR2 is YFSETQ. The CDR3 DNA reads TGCGCCAGCAGCTTCAGGGTGGGCGATGGCTACACCTTC. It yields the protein CASSFRVGDGYTF.

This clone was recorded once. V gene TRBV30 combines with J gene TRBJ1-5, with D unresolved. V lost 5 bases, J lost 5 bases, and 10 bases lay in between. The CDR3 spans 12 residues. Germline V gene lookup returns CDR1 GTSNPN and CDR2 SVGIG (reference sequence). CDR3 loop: CAWARGDQPQHF. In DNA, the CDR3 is TGTGCCTGGGCACGAGGTGATCAGCCCCAGCATTTT.

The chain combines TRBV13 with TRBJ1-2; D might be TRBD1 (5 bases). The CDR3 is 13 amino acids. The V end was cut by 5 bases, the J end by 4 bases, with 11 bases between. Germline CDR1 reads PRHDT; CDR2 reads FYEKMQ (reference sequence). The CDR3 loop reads CASSPQGFYGYTF. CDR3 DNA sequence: TGTGCCAGCAGCCCCCAGGGTTTCTATGGCTACACCTTC. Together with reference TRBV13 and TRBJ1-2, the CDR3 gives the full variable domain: AAGVIQSPRHLIKEKRETATLKCYPIPRHDTVYWYQQGPGQDPQFLISFYEKMQSDKGSIPDRFSAQQFSDYHSELNMSSLELGDSALYFCASSPQGFYGYTFGSGTRLTVV.

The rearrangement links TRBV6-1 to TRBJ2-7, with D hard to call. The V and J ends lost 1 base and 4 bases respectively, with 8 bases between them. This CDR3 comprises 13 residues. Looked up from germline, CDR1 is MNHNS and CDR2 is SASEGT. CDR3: CASSEGGAYEQYF. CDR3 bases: TGTGCCAGCAGTGAAGGAGGAGCTTACGAGCAGTACTTC.

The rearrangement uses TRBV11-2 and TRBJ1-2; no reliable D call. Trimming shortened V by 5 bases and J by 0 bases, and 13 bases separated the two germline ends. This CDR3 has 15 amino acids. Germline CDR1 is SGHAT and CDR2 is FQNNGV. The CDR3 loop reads CASSVLPVSNYGYTF. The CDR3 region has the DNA TGTGCCAGCAGCGTGCTGCCGGTCTCTAACTATGGCTACACCTTC. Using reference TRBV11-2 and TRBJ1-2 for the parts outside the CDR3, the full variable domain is EAGVAQSPRYKIIEKRQSVAFWCNPISGHATLYWYQQILGQGPKLLIQFQNNGVVDDSQLPKDRFSAERLKGVDSTLKIQPAKLEDSAVYLCASSVLPVSNYGYTFGSGTRLTVV.

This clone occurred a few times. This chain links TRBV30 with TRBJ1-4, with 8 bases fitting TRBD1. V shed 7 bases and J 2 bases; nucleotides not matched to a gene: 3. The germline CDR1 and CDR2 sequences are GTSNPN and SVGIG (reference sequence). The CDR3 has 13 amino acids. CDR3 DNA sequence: TGTGCCTATTCAGGGGGCACTAATGAAAAACTGTTTTTT. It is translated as CAYSGGTNEKLFF.

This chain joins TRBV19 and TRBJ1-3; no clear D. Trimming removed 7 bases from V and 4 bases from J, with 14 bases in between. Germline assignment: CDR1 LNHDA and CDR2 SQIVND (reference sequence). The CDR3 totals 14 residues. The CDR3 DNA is TGTGCCAGTAACAAACCGCTTACGGGAAACACCATATATTTT. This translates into CASNKPLTGNTIYF.

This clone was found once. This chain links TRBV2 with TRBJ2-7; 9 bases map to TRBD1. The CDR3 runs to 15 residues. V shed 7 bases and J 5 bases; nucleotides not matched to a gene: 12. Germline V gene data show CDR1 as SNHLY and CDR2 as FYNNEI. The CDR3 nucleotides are TGTGCCAGCACCAACCCGGGACAGGGAGGCCACGAGCAGTACTTC. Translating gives CASTNPGQGGHEQYF.

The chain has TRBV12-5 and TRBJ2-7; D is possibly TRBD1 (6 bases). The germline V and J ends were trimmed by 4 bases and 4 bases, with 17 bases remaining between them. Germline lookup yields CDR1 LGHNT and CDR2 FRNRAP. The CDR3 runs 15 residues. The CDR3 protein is CASGSGDPGLYEQYF. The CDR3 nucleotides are TGTGCTAGTGGTTCAGGGGATCCTGGACTTTACGAGCAGTACTTC.

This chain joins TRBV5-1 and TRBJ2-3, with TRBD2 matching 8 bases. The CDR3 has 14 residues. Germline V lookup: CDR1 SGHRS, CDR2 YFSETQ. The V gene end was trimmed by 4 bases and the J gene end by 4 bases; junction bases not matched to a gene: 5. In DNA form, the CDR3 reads TGCGCCAGCAGCATTAGCGGGGCTGCAGATACGCAGTATTTT. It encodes CASSISGAADTQYF.

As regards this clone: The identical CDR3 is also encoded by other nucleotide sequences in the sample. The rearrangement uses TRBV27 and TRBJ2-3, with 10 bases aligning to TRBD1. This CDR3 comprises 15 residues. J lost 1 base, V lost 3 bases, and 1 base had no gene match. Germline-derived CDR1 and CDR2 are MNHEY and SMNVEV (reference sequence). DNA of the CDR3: TGTGCCAGCAGTTTCGGGACAGGGGGCACAGATACGCAGTATTTT. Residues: CASSFGTGGTDTQYF.

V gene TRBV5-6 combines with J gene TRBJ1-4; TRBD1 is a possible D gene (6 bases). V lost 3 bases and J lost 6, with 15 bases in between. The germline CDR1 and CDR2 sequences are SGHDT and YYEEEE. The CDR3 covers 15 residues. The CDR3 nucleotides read TGTGCCAGCAGCTGGGGGGGGGCGGCAGATGAAAAACTGTTTTTT. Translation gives CASSWGGAADEKLFF.